This TCR beta chain appears in the sequencing data of a study of T cells in Graves' hyperthyroidism and ophthalmopathy. Diagnostic decisions used clinical symptoms, serum thyroxine and TRAb, thyroid ultrasound and orbital computed tomography. Findings of the study overall: Clonotypes that were expanded in thyroid above 0.001 mostly appeared in blood too.

Germline V gene lookup returns CDR1 MGHRA and CDR2 YSYEKL. V lost 2 bases, J lost 0 bases, and 11 bases lay in between. The CDR3 consists of 16 residues. Template material for amplifying TCR beta CDR3 regions consisted of RNA transcripts. During a first-round RT-PCR of the TCR CDR3, the HTBI primer set was used. TCRdb ran MiXCR on the multiplex PCR reads and lists one entry per CDR3 protein. The repertoire includes some 580,000 distinct CDR3 sequences, approximately 16% of them detected once, and 3% to 4% sits in the top ten. As regards this clonotype: Its matching antigen is unknown.

Sequenced: blood. The clonotype originates from a woman in her thirties or forties with Graves' ophthalmopathy. The gene calls are TRBV4-1 and TRBJ1-3; D is possibly TRBD1 (5 bases). CDR3 in amino acids: CASSQLGGSSGNTIYF. Written as DNA, the CDR3 is TGCGCCAGCAGCCAACTCGGGGGAAGCTCTGGAAACACCATATATTTT.